Described below is a single TCR beta chain sequence and its context. Its antigen is undetermined. This CDR3 region has 17 residues. This record comes from a study of T-cell memory formation after mild COVID-19. Looking at the study overall: Most TCR clusters belonged to a single donor. Study-level results: Second-wave clones that peaked on day 37 lacked confirmed SARS-CoV-2 specificity. Pre-infection memory already had some responding clones, implying cross-reactive memory joined.

Constant-segment primers and 5'RACE yielded cDNA libraries for TCR alpha and TCR beta, each carrying sample barcodes and UMIs. TCRdb reprocessed the 5' RACE reads with MiXCR, giving one entry per CDR3 protein. The data contain 350,000 to 500,000 distinct CDR3 sequences, roughly 18% of them singletons. The sample comprised PBMCs or a T cell subset sorted from them (not recorded which). The source of this sequence is a man between 18 and 29 years old who had mild COVID-19 (a few samples of this study predate the infection). Cell type and time point are not known. V is TRBV21-1 and J is TRBJ1-4; the listed D gene, TRBD1, was not tested against the DNA. TRBV21-1 is flagged as a pseudogene. CDR3 sequence reads: CDSRLKEGGAGWEKLFF. CDR3 DNA: TGTGACAGCAGACTAAAAGAAGGGGGGGCAGGATGGGAAAAACTGTTTTTT.